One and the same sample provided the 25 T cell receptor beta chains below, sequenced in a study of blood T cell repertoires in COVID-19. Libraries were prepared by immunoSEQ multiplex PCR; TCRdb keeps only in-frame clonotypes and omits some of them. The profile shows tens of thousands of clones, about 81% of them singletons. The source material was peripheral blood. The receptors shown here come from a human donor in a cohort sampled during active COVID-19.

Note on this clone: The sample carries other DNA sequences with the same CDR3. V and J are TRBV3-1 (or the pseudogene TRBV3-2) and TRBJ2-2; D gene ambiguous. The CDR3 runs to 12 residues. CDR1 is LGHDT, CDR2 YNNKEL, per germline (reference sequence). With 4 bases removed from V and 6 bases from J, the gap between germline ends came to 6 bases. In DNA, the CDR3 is TGTGCCAGCAGCCCCTCTGCCGGGGAGCTGTTTTTT. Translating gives CASSPSAGELFF.

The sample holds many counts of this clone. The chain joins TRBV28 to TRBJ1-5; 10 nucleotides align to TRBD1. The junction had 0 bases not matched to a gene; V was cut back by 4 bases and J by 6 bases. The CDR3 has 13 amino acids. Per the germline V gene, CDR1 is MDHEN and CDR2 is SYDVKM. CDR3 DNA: TGTGCCAGCAGTTGGACAGGGGGTCAGCCCCAGCATTTT. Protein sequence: CASSWTGGQPQHF.

CDR3 nucleotide sequence: TGCGCCAGCAGCCCGGGACAGCTGTTCTCTGGGGCCAACGTCCTGACTTTC. The encoded protein is CASSPGQLFSGANVLTF. The chain joins TRBV5-1 to TRBJ2-6; 7 nucleotides align to TRBD1. The V and J ends lost 4 bases and 0 bases, in that order; junction bases with no gene match: 7. CDR1 and CDR2 from the germline V gene are SGHRS and YFSETQ. The CDR3 has 17 amino acids.

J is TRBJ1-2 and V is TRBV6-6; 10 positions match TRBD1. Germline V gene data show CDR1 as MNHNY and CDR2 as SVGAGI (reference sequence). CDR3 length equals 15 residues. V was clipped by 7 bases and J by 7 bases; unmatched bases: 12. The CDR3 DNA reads TGTGCCAGCACCCTACCGGGACAGGGGATAGGTGGCTACACCTTC. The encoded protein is CASTLPGQGIGGYTF.

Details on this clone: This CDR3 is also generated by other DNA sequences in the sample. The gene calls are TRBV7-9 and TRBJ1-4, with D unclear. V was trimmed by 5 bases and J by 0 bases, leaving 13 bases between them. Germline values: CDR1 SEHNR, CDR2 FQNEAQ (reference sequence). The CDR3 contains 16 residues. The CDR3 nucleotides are TGTGCCAGCAGCCTCAGCGGCCTTCCAACTAATGAAAAACTGTTTTTT. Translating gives CASSLSGLPTNEKLFF.

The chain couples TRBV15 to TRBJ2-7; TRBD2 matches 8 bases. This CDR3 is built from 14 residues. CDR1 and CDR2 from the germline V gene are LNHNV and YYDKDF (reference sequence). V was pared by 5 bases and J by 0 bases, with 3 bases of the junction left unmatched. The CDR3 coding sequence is TGTGCCACCAGCGGCGGGGGGAGCTCCTACGAGCAGTACTTC. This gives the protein CATSGGGSSYEQYF.

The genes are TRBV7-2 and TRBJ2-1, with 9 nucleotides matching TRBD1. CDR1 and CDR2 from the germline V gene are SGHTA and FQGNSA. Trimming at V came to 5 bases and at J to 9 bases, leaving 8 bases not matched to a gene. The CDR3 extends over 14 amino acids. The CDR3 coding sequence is TGTGCCAGCAGCCCGGGACAGGGTTGGGGTGAGCAGTTCTTC. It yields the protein CASSPGQGWGEQFF.

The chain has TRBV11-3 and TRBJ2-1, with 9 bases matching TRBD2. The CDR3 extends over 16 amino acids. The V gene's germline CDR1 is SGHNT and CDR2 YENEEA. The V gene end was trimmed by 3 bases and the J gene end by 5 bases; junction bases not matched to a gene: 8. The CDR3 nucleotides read TGTGCCAGCAGCTTGGGTGGGACTAGCAGTCACAATGAGCAGTTCTTC. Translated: CASSLGGTSSHNEQFF.

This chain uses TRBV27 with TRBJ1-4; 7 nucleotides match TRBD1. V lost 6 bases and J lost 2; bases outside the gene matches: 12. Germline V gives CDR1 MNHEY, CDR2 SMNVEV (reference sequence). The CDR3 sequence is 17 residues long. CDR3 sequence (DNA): TGTGCCAGCAGCCCAGGGGGAAGAGGGAGGACTAATGAAAAACTGTTTTTT. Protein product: CASSPGGRGRTNEKLFF.

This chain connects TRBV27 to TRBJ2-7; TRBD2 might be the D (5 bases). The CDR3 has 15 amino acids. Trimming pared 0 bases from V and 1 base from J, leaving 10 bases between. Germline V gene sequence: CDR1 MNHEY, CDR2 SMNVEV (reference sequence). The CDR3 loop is CASSLSGGSSYEQYF. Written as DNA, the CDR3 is TGTGCCAGCAGTTTATCAGGCGGGTCATCCTACGAGCAGTACTTC.

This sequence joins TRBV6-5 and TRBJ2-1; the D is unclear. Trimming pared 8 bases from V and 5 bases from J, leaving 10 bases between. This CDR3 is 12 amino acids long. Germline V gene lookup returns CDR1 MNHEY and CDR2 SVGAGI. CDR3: CASSRSDNEQFF. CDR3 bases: TGTGCCAGCTCTAGGTCCGACAATGAGCAGTTCTTC.

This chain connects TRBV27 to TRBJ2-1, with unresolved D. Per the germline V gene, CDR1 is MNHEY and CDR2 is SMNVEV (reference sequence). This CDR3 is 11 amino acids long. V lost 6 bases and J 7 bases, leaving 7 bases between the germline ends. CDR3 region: CASSSFNEQFF. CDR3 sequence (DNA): TGTGCCAGCAGCTCCTTTAATGAGCAGTTCTTC.

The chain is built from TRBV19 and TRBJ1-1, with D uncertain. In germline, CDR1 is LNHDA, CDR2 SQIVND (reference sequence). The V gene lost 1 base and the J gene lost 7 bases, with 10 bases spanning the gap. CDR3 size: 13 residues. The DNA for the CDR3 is TGTGCCAGTAGTATAGTTTCGGGTGATGAAGCTTTCTTT. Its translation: CASSIVSGDEAFF.

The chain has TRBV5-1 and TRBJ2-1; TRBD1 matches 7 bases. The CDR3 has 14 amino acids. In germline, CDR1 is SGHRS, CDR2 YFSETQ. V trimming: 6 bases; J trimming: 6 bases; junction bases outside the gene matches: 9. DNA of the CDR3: TGCGCCAGCACGCCGGGACAGACAATCAATGAGCAGTTCTTC. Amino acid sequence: CASTPGQTINEQFF. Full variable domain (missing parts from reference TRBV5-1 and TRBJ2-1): KAGVTQTPRYLIKTRGQQVTLSCSPISGHRSVSWYQQTPGQGLQFLFEYFSETQRNKGNFPGRFSGRQFSNSRSEMNVSTLELGDSALYLCASTPGQTINEQFFGPGTRLTVL.

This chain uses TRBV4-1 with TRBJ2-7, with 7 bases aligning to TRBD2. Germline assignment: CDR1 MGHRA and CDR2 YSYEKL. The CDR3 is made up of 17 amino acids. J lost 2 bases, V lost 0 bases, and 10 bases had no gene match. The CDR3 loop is CASSQDWGRDYPYEQYF. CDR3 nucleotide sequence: TGCGCCAGCAGCCAAGATTGGGGCCGGGACTATCCCTACGAGCAGTACTTC.

This CDR3 is CASSLRGREAFF. The CDR3 DNA reads as TGTGCCAGCAGCTTACGAGGGAGGGAAGCTTTCTTT. The chain is built from TRBV7-9 and TRBJ1-1, with unresolved D. V lost 2 bases and J 8 bases, leaving 9 bases between the germline ends. The CDR3 loop spans 12 amino acids. From germline, CDR1 is SEHNR and CDR2 FQNEAQ (reference sequence). The whole variable domain, filled in from reference TRBV7-9 and TRBJ1-1, reads DTGVSQNPRHKITKRGQNVTFRCDPISEHNRLYWYRQTLGQGPEFLTYFQNEAQLEKSRLLSDRFSAERPKGSFSTLEIQRTEQGDSAMYLCASSLRGREAFFGQGTRLTVV.

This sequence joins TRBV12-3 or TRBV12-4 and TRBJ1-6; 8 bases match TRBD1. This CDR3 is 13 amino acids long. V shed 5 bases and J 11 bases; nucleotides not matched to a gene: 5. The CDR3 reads CASSRTGLAPLHF. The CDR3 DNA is TGTGCCAGCAGTAGGACAGGGCTTGCACCCCTCCACTTT.

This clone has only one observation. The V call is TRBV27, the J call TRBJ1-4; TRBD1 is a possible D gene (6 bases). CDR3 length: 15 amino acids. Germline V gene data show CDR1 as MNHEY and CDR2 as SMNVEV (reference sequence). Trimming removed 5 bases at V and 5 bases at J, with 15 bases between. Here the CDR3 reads CASSGHRVLNEKLFF. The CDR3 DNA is TGTGCCAGCAGTGGGCACAGGGTTTTGAATGAAAAACTGTTTTTT. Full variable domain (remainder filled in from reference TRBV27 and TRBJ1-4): EAQVTQNPRYLITVTGKKLTVTCSQNMNHEYMSWYRQDPGLGLRQIYYSMNVEVTDKGDVPEGYKVSRKEKRNFPLILESPSPNQTSLYFCASSGHRVLNEKLFFGSGTQLSVL.

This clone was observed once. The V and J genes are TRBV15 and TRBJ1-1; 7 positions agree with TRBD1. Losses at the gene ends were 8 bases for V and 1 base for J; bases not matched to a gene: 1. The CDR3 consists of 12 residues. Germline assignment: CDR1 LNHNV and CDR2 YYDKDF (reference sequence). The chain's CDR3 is CATGQANTEAFF. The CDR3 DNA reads TGTGCCACCGGACAGGCGAACACTGAAGCTTTCTTT. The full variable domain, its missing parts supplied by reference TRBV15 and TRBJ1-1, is DAMVIQNPRYQVTQFGKPVTLSCSQTLNHNVMYWYQQKSSQAPKLLFHYYDKDFNNEADTPDNFQSRRPNTSFCFLDIRSPGLGDTAMYLCATGQANTEAFFGQGTRLTVV.

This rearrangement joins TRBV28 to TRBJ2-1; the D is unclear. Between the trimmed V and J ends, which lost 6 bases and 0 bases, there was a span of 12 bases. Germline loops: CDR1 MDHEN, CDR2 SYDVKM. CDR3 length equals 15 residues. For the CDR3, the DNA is TGTGCCAGCAGCCTAGTCCCCAGCTCCTACAATGAGCAGTTCTTC. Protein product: CASSLVPSSYNEQFF. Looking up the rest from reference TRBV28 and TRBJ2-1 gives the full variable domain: DVKVTQSSRYLVKRTGEKVFLECVQDMDHENMFWYRQDPGLGLRLIYFSYDVKMKEKGDIPEGYSVSREKKERFSLILESASTNQTSMYLCASSLVPSSYNEQFFGPGTRLTVL.

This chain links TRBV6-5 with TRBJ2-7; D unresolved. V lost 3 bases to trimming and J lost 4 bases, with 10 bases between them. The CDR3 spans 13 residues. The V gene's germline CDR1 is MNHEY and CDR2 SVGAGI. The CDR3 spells CASSYEADYEQYF. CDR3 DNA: TGTGCCAGCAGTTATGAGGCTGATTACGAGCAGTACTTC.

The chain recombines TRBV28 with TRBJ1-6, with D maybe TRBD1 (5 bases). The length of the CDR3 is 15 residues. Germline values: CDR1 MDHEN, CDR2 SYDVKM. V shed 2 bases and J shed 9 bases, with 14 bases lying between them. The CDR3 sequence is CASSLQQGLVSPLHF. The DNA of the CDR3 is TGTGCCAGCAGTTTACAGCAGGGATTGGTTTCACCCCTCCACTTT.

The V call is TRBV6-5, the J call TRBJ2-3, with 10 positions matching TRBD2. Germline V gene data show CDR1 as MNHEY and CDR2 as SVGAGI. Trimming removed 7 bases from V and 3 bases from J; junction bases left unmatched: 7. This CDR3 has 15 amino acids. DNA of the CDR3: TGTGCCAGCATAGCCCTAGCGGGAGCGACAGATACGCAGTATTTT. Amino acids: CASIALAGATDTQYF.

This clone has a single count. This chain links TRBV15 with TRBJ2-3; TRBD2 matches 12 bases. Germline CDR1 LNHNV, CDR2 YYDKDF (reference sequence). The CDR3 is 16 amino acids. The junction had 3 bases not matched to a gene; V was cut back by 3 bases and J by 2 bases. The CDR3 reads CATSRGLAGFTDTQYF. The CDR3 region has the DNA TGTGCCACCAGCAGGGGACTAGCGGGTTTCACAGATACGCAGTATTTT.

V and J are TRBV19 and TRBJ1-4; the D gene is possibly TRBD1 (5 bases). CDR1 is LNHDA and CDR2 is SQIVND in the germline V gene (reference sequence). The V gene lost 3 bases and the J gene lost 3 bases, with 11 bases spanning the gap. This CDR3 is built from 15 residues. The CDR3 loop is CASSITPQANEKLFF. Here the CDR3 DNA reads TGTGCCAGTAGTATCACCCCACAGGCTAATGAAAAACTGTTTTTT. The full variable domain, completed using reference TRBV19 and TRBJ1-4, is DGGITQSPKYLFRKEGQNVTLSCEQNLNHDAMYWYRQDPGQGLRLIYYSQIVNDFQKGDIAEGYSVSREKKESFPLTVTSAQKNPTAFYLCASSITPQANEKLFFGSGTQLSVL.